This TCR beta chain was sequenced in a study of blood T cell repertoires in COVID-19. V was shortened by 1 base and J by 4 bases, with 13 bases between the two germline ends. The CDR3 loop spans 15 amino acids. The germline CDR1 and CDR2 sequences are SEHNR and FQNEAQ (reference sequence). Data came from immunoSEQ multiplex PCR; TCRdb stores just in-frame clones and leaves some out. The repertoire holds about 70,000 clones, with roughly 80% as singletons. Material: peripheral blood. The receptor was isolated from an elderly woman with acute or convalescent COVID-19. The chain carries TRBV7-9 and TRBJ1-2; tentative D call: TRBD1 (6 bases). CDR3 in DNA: TGTGCCAGCAGCTTAGGCCTAGGACAGACCTATGGCTACACCTTC. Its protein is CASSLGLGQTYGYTF.